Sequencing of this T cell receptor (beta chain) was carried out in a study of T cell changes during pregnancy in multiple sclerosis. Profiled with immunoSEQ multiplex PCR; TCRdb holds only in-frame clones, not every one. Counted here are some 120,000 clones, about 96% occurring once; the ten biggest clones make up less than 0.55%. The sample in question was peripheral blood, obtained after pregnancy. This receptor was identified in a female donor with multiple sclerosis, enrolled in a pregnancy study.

The CDR3 loop reads CASSESVSADYGYTF. The CDR3 DNA reads TGTGCCAGCAGTGAAAGCGTATCGGCAGACTATGGCTACACCTTC. The rearrangement links TRBV2 to TRBJ1-2; D call uncertain. The CDR3 runs to 15 residues. With 2 bases removed from V and 3 bases from J, the gap between germline ends came to 13 bases. Per germline, CDR1 SNHLY and CDR2 FYNNEI. Full variable domain (remainder filled in from reference TRBV2 and TRBJ1-2): EPEVTQTPSHQVTQMGQEVILRCVPISNHLYFYWYRQILGQKVEFLVSFYNNEISEKSEIFDDQFSVERPDGSNFTLKIRSTKLEDSAMYFCASSESVSADYGYTFGSGTRLTVV.